These T cell receptor beta chains were read from a single sample in a study of type 1 regulatory T cells. TCRdb re-analysed the reads in MiXCR, keeping a single row per CDR3 protein. In the table there are about 68,000 distinct CDR3 sequences, around 60% of which are singletons. Their antigen targets remain unknown. Sequenced sample: cultured T cells, either the whole culture or a sorted T cell fraction (not recorded which). These receptors all stem from a human donor in good health. Each CDR3 is given with its conserved first and last residue. Fields, in order: CDR3 DNA, CDR3 protein, CDR3 length, J gene, V gene, D gene, clone size. D genes are given only for firm matches. The size field is filled for only some rows; it gives once, few, many or a size class.

cdr3_nt: TGCAGTGCTAGTCTCCTCTCTGGGGCCAACGTCCTGACTTTC
cdr3_aa: CSASLLSGANVLTF
cdr3_length: 14
j_call: TRBJ2-6
v_call: TRBV20-1
d_call: NA
clone_size: few

cdr3_nt: TGTGCCAGCAGTTGGGACGGGAGGAACACTGAAGCTTTCTTT
cdr3_aa: CASSWDGRNTEAFF
cdr3_length: 14
j_call: TRBJ1-1
v_call: TRBV28
d_call: NA
clone_size: NA

cdr3_nt: TGCAGCGTTACCGGGACTAGCGCCGACAATGAGCAGTTCTTC
cdr3_aa: CSVTGTSADNEQFF
cdr3_length: 14
j_call: TRBJ2-1
v_call: TRBV29-1
d_call: TRBD2
clone_size: NA

cdr3_nt: TGTGCCAGCAGTGCCCGAACAGCGTACCAAGAGACCCAGTACTTC
cdr3_aa: CASSARTAYQETQYF
cdr3_length: 15
j_call: TRBJ2-5
v_call: TRBV28
d_call: NA
clone_size: few

cdr3_nt: TGCGCCAGCAGCCCGCAGCGGGAGGTGGGTCCAGATACGCAGTATTTT
cdr3_aa: CASSPQREVGPDTQYF
cdr3_length: 16
j_call: TRBJ2-3
v_call: TRBV5-1
d_call: TRBD2
clone_size: NA

cdr3_nt: TGCGCCAGCAGCCAGGGACAGGGCGGAGGCGAGCAGTACTTC
cdr3_aa: CASSQGQGGGEQYF
cdr3_length: 14
j_call: TRBJ2-7
v_call: TRBV4-1
d_call: TRBD1
clone_size: few

cdr3_nt: TGTGCCAGCAGAGAACAGGGGACTGAAGCTTTCTTT
cdr3_aa: CASREQGTEAFF
cdr3_length: 12
j_call: TRBJ1-1
v_call: TRBV6-1
d_call: TRBD1
clone_size: NA

cdr3_nt: TGCAGTGCTACCAGGGCCGGCTCTGGAAACACCATATATTTT
cdr3_aa: CSATRAGSGNTIYF
cdr3_length: 14
j_call: TRBJ1-3
v_call: TRBV20-1
d_call: NA
clone_size: NA

cdr3_nt: TGCGCCAGCAGCCTGACAGGGCCAGAGACCCAGTACTTC
cdr3_aa: CASSLTGPETQYF
cdr3_length: 13
j_call: TRBJ2-5
v_call: TRBV5-1
d_call: TRBD1
clone_size: NA

cdr3_nt: TGTGCCAGCTCACCGGGGGGGCTCGGAGGGTACGAGCAGTACTTC
cdr3_aa: CASSPGGLGGYEQYF
cdr3_length: 15
j_call: TRBJ2-7
v_call: TRBV18
d_call: NA
clone_size: NA

cdr3_nt: TGTGCCAGCAGTTTACAGGGGGCGAACACTGAAGCTTTCTTT
cdr3_aa: CASSLQGANTEAFF
cdr3_length: 14
j_call: TRBJ1-1
v_call: TRBV27
d_call: TRBD1
clone_size: NA

cdr3_nt: TGTGCCAGCAGCCCTAGCGGGAGGGAGAGGTACGAGCAGTACTTC
cdr3_aa: CASSPSGRERYEQYF
cdr3_length: 15
j_call: TRBJ2-7
v_call: TRBV27
d_call: TRBD2
clone_size: NA

cdr3_nt: TGCGCCAGCAGCTCGGGCATACTAGCGGGAGTAAGGACGAACACCGGGGAGCTGTTTTTT
cdr3_aa: CASSSGILAGVRTNTGELFF
cdr3_length: 20
j_call: TRBJ2-2
v_call: TRBV5-1
d_call: TRBD2
clone_size: NA

cdr3_nt: TGTGCCAGCAGCTTGTGGCTAGCGGAGTACAATGAGCAGTTCTTC
cdr3_aa: CASSLWLAEYNEQFF
cdr3_length: 15
j_call: TRBJ2-1
v_call: TRBV7-9
d_call: TRBD2
clone_size: NA

cdr3_nt: TGTGCCAGCAGTTTAGGCGTGGGGACTAGCGAGACCCAGTACTTC
cdr3_aa: CASSLGVGTSETQYF
cdr3_length: 15
j_call: TRBJ2-5
v_call: TRBV12-3/TRBV12-4
d_call: TRBD2
clone_size: NA

cdr3_nt: TGCGCCAGCAGCTCAATCGCGGGAGGAGAGCCCACAGATACGCAGTATTTT
cdr3_aa: CASSSIAGGEPTDTQYF
cdr3_length: 17
j_call: TRBJ2-3
v_call: TRBV5-1
d_call: TRBD2
clone_size: NA

cdr3_nt: TGCGCCAGCAGTCCAGCGCCTAATTCACCCCTCCACTTT
cdr3_aa: CASSPAPNSPLHF
cdr3_length: 13
j_call: TRBJ1-6
v_call: TRBV5-1
d_call: NA
clone_size: NA

cdr3_nt: TGTGCCAGCAGTCAGAAGCGGGTCCAAGAGACCCAGTACTTC
cdr3_aa: CASSQKRVQETQYF
cdr3_length: 14
j_call: TRBJ2-5
v_call: TRBV7-9
d_call: NA
clone_size: NA

cdr3_nt: TGTGCCTGGAGTGTACCTGGGGGGAGACCGTCCGAGCAGTACTTC
cdr3_aa: CAWSVPGGRPSEQYF
cdr3_length: 15
j_call: TRBJ2-7
v_call: TRBV30
d_call: NA
clone_size: NA

cdr3_nt: TGTGCCACCGGAGGGACAGTGGGAGATACGCAGTATTTT
cdr3_aa: CATGGTVGDTQYF
cdr3_length: 13
j_call: TRBJ2-3
v_call: TRBV24-1
d_call: NA
clone_size: NA

cdr3_nt: TGCGCCAGCGGCACCGTTCCCGGGGAGCTGTTTTTT
cdr3_aa: CASGTVPGELFF
cdr3_length: 12
j_call: TRBJ2-2
v_call: TRBV5-1
d_call: NA
clone_size: NA

cdr3_nt: TGTGCCAGCCGTGCGACCTGGACCGATCACACTGAAGCTTTCTTT
cdr3_aa: CASRATWTDHTEAFF
cdr3_length: 15
j_call: TRBJ1-1
v_call: TRBV27
d_call: NA
clone_size: few

cdr3_nt: TGTGCCAGCACCAACGTAGGGACACGAAACAGCAATCAGCCCCAGCATTTT
cdr3_aa: CASTNVGTRNSNQPQHF
cdr3_length: 17
j_call: TRBJ1-5
v_call: TRBV12-3/TRBV12-4
d_call: NA
clone_size: NA

cdr3_nt: TGTGCCAGCAGTAGACCGCTGCGCCTGAATGAGCAGTTCTTC
cdr3_aa: CASSRPLRLNEQFF
cdr3_length: 14
j_call: TRBJ2-1
v_call: TRBV12-3/TRBV12-4
d_call: NA
clone_size: NA

cdr3_nt: TGTGCCAGCAGTCGAAATAGCAATCAGCCCCAGCATTTT
cdr3_aa: CASSRNSNQPQHF
cdr3_length: 13
j_call: TRBJ1-5
v_call: TRBV6-2/TRBV6-3
d_call: NA
clone_size: few

cdr3_nt: TGCAGTGCTAGATCGGGGCGCACCGGGGAGCTGTTTTTT
cdr3_aa: CSARSGRTGELFF
cdr3_length: 13
j_call: TRBJ2-2
v_call: TRBV20-1
d_call: NA
clone_size: NA

cdr3_nt: TGCAGCGTTTCGACAGGGGGTGACGATGGCTACACCTTC
cdr3_aa: CSVSTGGDDGYTF
cdr3_length: 13
j_call: TRBJ1-2
v_call: TRBV29-1
d_call: TRBD1
clone_size: once

cdr3_nt: TGTGCCAGTAGAATGACAGGGGGAATTGGCTACACCTTC
cdr3_aa: CASRMTGGIGYTF
cdr3_length: 13
j_call: TRBJ1-2
v_call: TRBV19
d_call: TRBD1
clone_size: NA

cdr3_nt: TGTGCCAGCAGTTCCGGAGGGAATGAAAAACTGTTTTTT
cdr3_aa: CASSSGGNEKLFF
cdr3_length: 13
j_call: TRBJ1-4
v_call: TRBV12-3/TRBV12-4
d_call: NA
clone_size: medium-sized

cdr3_nt: TGTGCCAGCAGTGAATTACAGGGTCTAGGCGAGCAGTACTTC
cdr3_aa: CASSELQGLGEQYF
cdr3_length: 14
j_call: TRBJ2-7
v_call: TRBV2
d_call: NA
clone_size: NA

cdr3_nt: TGTGCCAGCAGCGGAATCGGGACCGCAATCTTT
cdr3_aa: CASSGIGTAIF
cdr3_length: 11
j_call: TRBJ1-1
v_call: TRBV5-4
d_call: NA
clone_size: few

cdr3_nt: TGTGCCAGCAGTTTAAGGTCCAGGGGGGAGACCCAGTACTTC
cdr3_aa: CASSLRSRGETQYF
cdr3_length: 14
j_call: TRBJ2-5
v_call: TRBV27
d_call: TRBD1
clone_size: NA

cdr3_nt: TGTGCCAGCAGTTCTCCAGGACTAGCGGGATACACCGGGGAGCTGTTTTTT
cdr3_aa: CASSSPGLAGYTGELFF
cdr3_length: 17
j_call: TRBJ2-2
v_call: TRBV6-5
d_call: TRBD2
clone_size: NA

cdr3_nt: TGTGCCAGCAGTGACCGTCGGAATGAAAAACTGTTTTTT
cdr3_aa: CASSDRRNEKLFF
cdr3_length: 13
j_call: TRBJ1-4
v_call: TRBV6-1
d_call: NA
clone_size: NA

cdr3_nt: TGTGCCAGCAGGAACCGTAGGCACAACTACGAGCAGTACTTC
cdr3_aa: CASRNRRHNYEQYF
cdr3_length: 14
j_call: TRBJ2-7
v_call: TRBV11-2
d_call: NA
clone_size: NA

cdr3_nt: TGTGCCAGCAGCCAAAACGGTATATATGGCTACACCTTC
cdr3_aa: CASSQNGIYGYTF
cdr3_length: 13
j_call: TRBJ1-2
v_call: TRBV3-1
d_call: NA
clone_size: few

cdr3_nt: TGTGCCAGCAGTTTACCCTCAGTGAACACTGAAGCTTTCTTT
cdr3_aa: CASSLPSVNTEAFF
cdr3_length: 14
j_call: TRBJ1-1
v_call: TRBV12-3/TRBV12-4
d_call: NA
clone_size: NA

cdr3_nt: TGCAGTGCTAGAGAGGCTAGCGGGGGTTTGACAGATACGCAGTATTTT
cdr3_aa: CSAREASGGLTDTQYF
cdr3_length: 16
j_call: TRBJ2-3
v_call: TRBV20-1
d_call: TRBD2
clone_size: NA

cdr3_nt: TGTGCCAGCAGTTGGGTGGGGTTCAGCTCTGGGGCCAACGTCCTGACTTTC
cdr3_aa: CASSWVGFSSGANVLTF
cdr3_length: 17
j_call: TRBJ2-6
v_call: TRBV6-1
d_call: NA
clone_size: NA

cdr3_nt: TGTGCCAGCAGTAATAGCGGGAGTTTATATGAGCAGTTCTTC
cdr3_aa: CASSNSGSLYEQFF
cdr3_length: 14
j_call: TRBJ2-1
v_call: TRBV12-3/TRBV12-4
d_call: TRBD2
clone_size: NA

cdr3_nt: TGTGCCAGCACCTCAGACAGGGCTTCCTACGAGCAGTACTTC
cdr3_aa: CASTSDRASYEQYF
cdr3_length: 14
j_call: TRBJ2-7
v_call: TRBV2
d_call: TRBD1
clone_size: once

cdr3_nt: TGCAGTGCTCCCTTGGGGACAGGGGGCTACGAGCAGTACTTC
cdr3_aa: CSAPLGTGGYEQYF
cdr3_length: 14
j_call: TRBJ2-7
v_call: TRBV20-1
d_call: TRBD1
clone_size: few